This T cell receptor (beta chain) comes out of a study of T cell responses to AZD1222 COVID-19 vaccine. The CDR3 extends over 16 amino acids. V dropped 3 bases and J dropped 0; count of bases not matched to a gene: 6. The germline gives CDR1 SGHRS, CDR2 YFSETQ. Only in-frame clones appear in the TCRdb table, and some are missing; sequencing was by immunoSEQ multiplex PCR. The sample includes about 170,000 clones, just over 90% of them seen just once. The chain has TRBV5-1 and TRBJ2-3; TRBD2 matches 8 bases. The source of this sequence is an adult in good health. Here the sequenced sample was peripheral blood, taken on day 0 of AZD1222 vaccination. The DNA of the CDR3 is TGCGCCAGCAGCTCGAGCGGGGGTACCAGCACAGATACGCAGTATTTT. Amino acids: CASSSSGGTSTDTQYF. Using reference TRBV5-1 and TRBJ2-3 for the parts outside the CDR3, the full variable domain is KAGVTQTPRYLIKTRGQQVTLSCSPISGHRSVSWYQQTPGQGLQFLFEYFSETQRNKGNFPGRFSGRQFSNSRSEMNVSTLELGDSALYLCASSSSGGTSTDTQYFGPGTRLTVL.